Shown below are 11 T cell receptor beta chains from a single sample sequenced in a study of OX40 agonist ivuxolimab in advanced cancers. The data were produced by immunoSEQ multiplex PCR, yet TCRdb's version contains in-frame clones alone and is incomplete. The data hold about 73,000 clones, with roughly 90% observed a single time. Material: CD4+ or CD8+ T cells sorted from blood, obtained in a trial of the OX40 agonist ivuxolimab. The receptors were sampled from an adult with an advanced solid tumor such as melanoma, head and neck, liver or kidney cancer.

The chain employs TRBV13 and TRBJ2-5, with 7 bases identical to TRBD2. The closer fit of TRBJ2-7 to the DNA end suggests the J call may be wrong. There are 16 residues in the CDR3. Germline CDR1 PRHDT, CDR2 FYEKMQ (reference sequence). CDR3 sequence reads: CASSPGGGEGYYEQYF. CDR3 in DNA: TGTGCCAGCAGCCCCGGCGGCGGGGAGGGATATTACGAGCAGTACTTC.

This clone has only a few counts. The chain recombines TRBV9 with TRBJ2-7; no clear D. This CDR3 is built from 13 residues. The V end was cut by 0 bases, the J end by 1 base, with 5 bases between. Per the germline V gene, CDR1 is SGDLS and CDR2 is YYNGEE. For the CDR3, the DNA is TGTGCCAGCAGCGTAGAAGGGTCCTACGAGCAGTACTTC. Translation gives CASSVEGSYEQYF. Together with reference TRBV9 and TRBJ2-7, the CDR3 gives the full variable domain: DSGVTQTPKHLITATGQRVTLRCSPRSGDLSVYWYQQSLDQGLQFLIQYYNGEERAKGNILERFSAQQFPDLHSELNLSSLELGDSALYFCASSVEGSYEQYFGPGTRLTVT.

The CDR3, as DNA: TGTGCCAGCAGTATTAGTGCGGGTCAGTACTACGAGCAGTACTTC. Its protein product is CASSISAGQYYEQYF. The rearrangement joins TRBV27 to TRBJ2-7, with D perhaps TRBD2 (5 bases). With 5 bases removed from V and 3 bases from J, the gap between germline ends came to 17 bases. Germline assignment: CDR1 MNHEY and CDR2 SMNVEV (reference sequence). The CDR3 loop spans 15 amino acids.

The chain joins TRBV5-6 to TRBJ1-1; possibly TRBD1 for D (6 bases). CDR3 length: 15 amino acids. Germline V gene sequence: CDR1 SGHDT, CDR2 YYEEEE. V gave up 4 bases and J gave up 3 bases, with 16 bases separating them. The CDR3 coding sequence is TGTGCCAGCAGCCACGTTGCGGGGGCGCACACTGAAGCTTTCTTT. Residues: CASSHVAGAHTEAFF.

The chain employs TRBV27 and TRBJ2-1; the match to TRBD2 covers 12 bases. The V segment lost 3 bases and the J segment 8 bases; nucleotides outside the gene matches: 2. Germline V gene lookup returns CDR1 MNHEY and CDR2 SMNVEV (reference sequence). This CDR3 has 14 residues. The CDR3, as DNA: TGTGCCAGCAGTTTCCGACTAGCGGGGGATGAGCAGTTCTTC. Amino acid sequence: CASSFRLAGDEQFF.

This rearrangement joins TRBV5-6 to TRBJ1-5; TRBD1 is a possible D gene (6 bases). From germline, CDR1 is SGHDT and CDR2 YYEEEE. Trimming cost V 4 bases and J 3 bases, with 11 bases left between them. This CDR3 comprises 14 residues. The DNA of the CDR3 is TGTGCCAGCAGCCCTACAGGGTTCAATCAGCCCCAGCATTTT. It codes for CASSPTGFNQPQHF.

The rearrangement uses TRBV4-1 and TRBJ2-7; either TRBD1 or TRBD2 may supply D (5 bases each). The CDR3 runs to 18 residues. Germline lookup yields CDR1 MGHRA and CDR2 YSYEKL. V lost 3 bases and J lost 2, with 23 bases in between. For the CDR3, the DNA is TGCGCCAGCAGCCAGTTTCAGGGACCCCTCGCTTCGACCTACGAGCAGTACTTC. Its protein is CASSQFQGPLASTYEQYF.

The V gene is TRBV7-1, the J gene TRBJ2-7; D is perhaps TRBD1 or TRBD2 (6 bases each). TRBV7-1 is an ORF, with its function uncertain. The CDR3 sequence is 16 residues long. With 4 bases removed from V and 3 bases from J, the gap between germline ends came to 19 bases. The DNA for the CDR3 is TGTGCCAGCAGCTTTTACGTGGGGGGCCTTATCTACGAGCAGTACTTC. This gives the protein CASSFYVGGLIYEQYF.

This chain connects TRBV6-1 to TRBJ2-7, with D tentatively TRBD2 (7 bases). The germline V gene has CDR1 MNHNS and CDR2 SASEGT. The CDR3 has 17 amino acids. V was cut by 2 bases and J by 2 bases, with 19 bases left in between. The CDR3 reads CASSEFGGAKPAYEQYF. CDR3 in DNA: TGTGCCAGCAGTGAATTTGGGGGGGCGAAACCTGCCTACGAGCAGTACTTC.

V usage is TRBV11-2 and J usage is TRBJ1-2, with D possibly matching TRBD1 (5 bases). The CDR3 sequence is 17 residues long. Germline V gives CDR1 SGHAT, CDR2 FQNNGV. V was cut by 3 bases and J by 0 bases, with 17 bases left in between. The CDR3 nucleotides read TGTGCCAGCAGCTTCTCAAGTAATTTGGGGGCTAACTATGGCTACACCTTC. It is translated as CASSFSSNLGANYGYTF.

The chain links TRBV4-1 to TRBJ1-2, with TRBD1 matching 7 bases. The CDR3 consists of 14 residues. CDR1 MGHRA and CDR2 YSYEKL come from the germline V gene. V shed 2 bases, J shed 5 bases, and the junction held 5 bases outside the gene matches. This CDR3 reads CASSQHDREYGYTF. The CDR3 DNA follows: TGCGCCAGCAGCCAACACGACAGGGAATATGGCTACACCTTC.